This T cell receptor (beta chain) was recorded in a study of CD8 T cells in ankylosing spondylitis (dated by TCRdb to about 2017). With respect to the entire study: The study profiled T cell receptor beta repertoires in healthy donors and ankylosing spondylitis patients to find disease-linked TCR variants. In total, the full study cohort was made up of some 110 healthy donors and some 26 ankylosing spondylitis patients. Peripheral blood was sampled, and synovial fluid was also collected from ankylosing spondylitis patients.

From the germline V gene (reference sequence), CDR1 is MNHEY and CDR2 is SMNVEV. From the cysteine up to the phenylalanine, the CDR3 has a length of 12 residues. Only CDR3 DNA remains: 36 bases, in frame from the first base. V and J lose 5 bases and 8 bases, and a span of 11 bases separates them. Study-level results and caveats: Some of the motif variants had been reported before in the synovial fluid and blood of reactive arthritis patients, a finding that suggests common disease-initiation mechanisms. In peripheral blood, the disease-linked clones were found at relatively low frequencies and had a CD8+ phenotype. According to the report, matched synovial fluid samples from ankylosing spondylitis patients were significantly enriched for the disease-linked clones. A TCR beta motif made up of several highly homologous amino acid variants appeared to be characteristic of blood from ankylosing spondylitis patients.

This clonotype was observed a handful of times. Its specific antigen is unknown. Per-base qualities were not stored, and no clone one base away is much larger. Sequencing was performed on an Illumina HiSeq 2500. Quantitative 5'-RACE with molecular barcodes was the method used to prepare the TCR beta libraries. Turning to the authors' computational methods: A new computational method, built on a probabilistic model of VDJ rearrangement, was used to identify disease-linked TCR variants. In-frame beta chains were kept once TCRdb had trimmed the public reads at Q25 with fastp and called clones with MiXCR. Rows are combined by CDR3 protein, so each entry shows the most common genes and DNA. TCRdb, rather than the study authors, made the V and J calls. This sample lists approximately 400,000 distinct CDR3 sequences; roughly 18% were detected once. Around 0.92% of the sample lies in the top ten.

This TCR was sampled from a male donor with ankylosing spondylitis. This chain joins TRBV27 to TRBJ2-3; TRBD1 could be the D gene, as 5 bases match. Material: blood, either unsorted or a sorted T cell fraction (not recorded which). The DNA reads TGTGCCAGCAGTCCCCAAGGGGTTACGCAGTATTTT. Translated, this is CASSPQGVTQYF.